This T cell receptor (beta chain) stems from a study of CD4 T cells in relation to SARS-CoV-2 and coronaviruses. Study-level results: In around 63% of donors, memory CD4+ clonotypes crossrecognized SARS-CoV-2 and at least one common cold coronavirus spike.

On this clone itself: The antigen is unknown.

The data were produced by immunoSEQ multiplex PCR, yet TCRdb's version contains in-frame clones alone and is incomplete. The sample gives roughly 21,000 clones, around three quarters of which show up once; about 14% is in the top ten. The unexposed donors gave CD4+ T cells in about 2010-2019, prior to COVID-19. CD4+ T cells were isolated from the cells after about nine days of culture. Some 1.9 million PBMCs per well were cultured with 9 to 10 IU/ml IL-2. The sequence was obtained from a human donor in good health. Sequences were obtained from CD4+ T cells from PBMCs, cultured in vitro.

The CDR3 sequence is CASSLRSGREQYF. The CDR3 DNA follows: TGCGCCAGCAGCTTGCGGAGCGGGAGGGAGCAGTACTTC. The chain employs TRBV5-1 and TRBJ2-7; 9 bases are shared with TRBD2. Germline CDR1 SGHRS, CDR2 YFSETQ. V shed 1 base and J 7 bases; nucleotides not matched to a gene: 3. The CDR3 runs to 13 residues.